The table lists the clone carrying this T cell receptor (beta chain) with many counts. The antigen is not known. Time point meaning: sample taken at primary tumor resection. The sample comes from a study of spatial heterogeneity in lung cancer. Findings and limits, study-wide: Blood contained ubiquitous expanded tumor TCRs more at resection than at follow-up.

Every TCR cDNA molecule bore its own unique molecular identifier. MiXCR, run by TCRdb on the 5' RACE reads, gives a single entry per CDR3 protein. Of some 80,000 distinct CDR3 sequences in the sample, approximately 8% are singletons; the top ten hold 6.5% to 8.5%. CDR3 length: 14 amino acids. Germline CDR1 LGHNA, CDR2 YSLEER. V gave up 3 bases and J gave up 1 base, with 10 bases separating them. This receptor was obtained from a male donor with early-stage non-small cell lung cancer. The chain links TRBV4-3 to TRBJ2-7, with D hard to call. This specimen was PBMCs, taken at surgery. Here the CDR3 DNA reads TGCGCCAGCAGCCAGCTGACAAGTTCCTACGAGCAGTACTTC. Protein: CASSQLTSSYEQYF.